This paragraph covers one T cell receptor beta chain sequence. Its antigen remains unidentified. The sample is drawn from a study of CD8 T cell repertoires and HIV-1 epitope variants. Trimming cost V 4 bases and J 0 bases, with 17 bases left between them. Germline values: CDR1 SGHRS, CDR2 YFSETQ. This CDR3 has 17 amino acids. Method: immunoSEQ multiplex PCR; TCRdb's copy keeps in-frame clones and lacks some. The data hold 5,000 to 7,000 clones, with about 67% observed a single time. Specimen: cultured CD8+ T cells derived from PBMCs. The TCR originated in a male donor with HIV. V is TRBV5-1 and J is TRBJ1-3; no firm D call. CDR3 DNA: TGCGCCAGCAGCCCCTCGGGGAGGCCCAGCTCTGGAAACACCATATATTTT. It specifies CASSPSGRPSSGNTIYF.